The rows below give T cell receptor beta chains drawn from one sample of a study of cytomegalovirus exposure and HLA in healthy donors. The table came from immunoSEQ multiplex PCR; TCRdb's copy has only in-frame clones and leaves some out. The sample holds 95,000 to 150,000 clones; approximately 78% are singletons and the top ten take roughly 3.5%. Sequences were obtained from PBMCs. These receptors were taken from a middle-aged man in good health and CMV-seronegative. Each CDR3 is given with its conserved first and last residue. Each record gives: D gene, clone size, V gene, J gene, CDR3 DNA, CDR3 protein. The D gene is left open where the match is weak. Rows may omit the clone size; those that give it use once, few, many or a size class.

>TRBD2|.|TRBV28|TRBJ2-5
TGTGCCAGCGAGCGGGGGGGCCAGGAGACCCAGTACTTC
CASERGGQETQYF
>.|.|TRBV5-1|TRBJ2-5
TGCGCCAGCAGCTCCGGGGGAATTGGAATGGAGACCCAGTACTTC
CASSSGGIGMETQYF
>.|few|TRBV14|TRBJ2-5
TGTGCCAGCAGCCAAGATCGCCCAGGGGTCGGGCAGTACTTC
CASSQDRPGVGQYF
>.|once|TRBV27|TRBJ2-1
TGTGCCAGCAGTACCGCCGAGCCAGGGAGGTATGAGCAGTTCTTC
CASSTAEPGRYEQFF
>TRBD1|.|TRBV19|TRBJ1-1
TGTGCCAGTAGTATATGGGGGCAATGGGGACAGATGAACACTGAAGCTTTCTTT
CASSIWGQWGQMNTEAFF
>TRBD2|.|TRBV7-2|TRBJ2-7
TGTGCCAGCAGCCGGGGGGGTAGCTCCTACGAGCAGTACTTC
CASSRGGSSYEQYF
>.|few|TRBV19|TRBJ2-5
TGTGCCAGTACTGCCTCCGCGGGCACTCCAGAGACCCAGTACTTC
CASTASAGTPETQYF
>.|.|TRBV19|TRBJ1-2
TGTGCCAGTAGTACCCCGAACGGCTATGGCTACACCTTC
CASSTPNGYGYTF
>.|.|TRBV5-1|TRBJ1-6
TGCGCCAGCAGCTTGAGGGGCCCGCTAACATATAATTCACCCCTCCACTTT
CASSLRGPLTYNSPLHF
>.|few|TRBV18|TRBJ1-3
TGTGCCAGCTCACTTAGCGGGGCGCAAAGAAACACCATATATTTT
CASSLSGAQRNTIYF
>.|.|TRBV10-3|TRBJ1-2
TGTGCCATCAGTGAGTGGCAGATCTATGGCTACACCTTC
CAISEWQIYGYTF
>TRBD2|.|TRBV29-1|TRBJ2-3
TGCAGCGTTGAAGGGAGGGAGGGAGATACGCAGTATTTT
CSVEGREGDTQYF
>TRBD1|.|TRBV27|TRBJ2-7
TGTGCCAGCAGTTTTACAGGGGACTACGAGCAGTACTTC
CASSFTGDYEQYF
>TRBD2|.|TRBV7-3|TRBJ2-3
TGTGCCAGCAGGTCGAGTCGGGGGGGTACGCAGTATTTT
CASRSSRGGTQYF
>TRBD1|.|TRBV5-1|TRBJ1-1
TGCGCCAGCAGCTTGAGACAGGGCTCTGAAGCTTTCTTT
CASSLRQGSEAFF
>.|.|TRBV9|TRBJ2-1
TGTGCCAGCAGCGTAGGGTTGAGGACAGAGATTTACAATGAGCAGTTCTTC
CASSVGLRTEIYNEQFF
>.|.|TRBV7-8|TRBJ1-3
TGTGCCAGCAGCTTAAAGCGGGTTCGTTCGACTGGAAACACCGTATATTTT
CASSLKRVRSTGNTVYF
>.|.|TRBV28|TRBJ1-2
TGTGCCAGCAGCTACCTCACCGCAGGGGGCTACACCTTC
CASSYLTAGGYTF
>.|.|TRBV5-1|TRBJ1-2
TGCGCCAGCAGCTTGACCGTCCCTACTAACTATGGCTACACCTTC
CASSLTVPTNYGYTF
>.|.|TRBV30|TRBJ2-3
TGTGCCTGGAGTGGGTCTCGGCGGTCCACAGATACGCAGTATTTT
CAWSGSRRSTDTQYF
>.|.|TRBV10-3|TRBJ1-6
TGTGCCATAAGAGCGGGGTACTCAAATTCACCCCTCCACTTT
CAIRAGYSNSPLHF
>TRBD1|.|TRBV4-3|TRBJ1-2
TGCGCCAGCAGCCACACAGGGGGGGCGGGAGGCTACACCTTC
CASSHTGGAGGYTF
>.|few|TRBV25-1|TRBJ1-4
TGTGCCAGCAGTCGCAGGGGTGGTAATGAAAAACTGTTTTTT
CASSRRGGNEKLFF
>TRBD1|.|TRBV7-9|TRBJ2-1
TGTGCCAGCACCGCTCTGGGACAGGGGGCCTACAATGAGCAGTTCTTC
CASTALGQGAYNEQFF
>TRBD1|.|TRBV7-9|TRBJ2-7
TGTGCCACCACCAATTTATTAGACAGGGGGTCCTACGAGCAGTACTTC
CATTNLLDRGSYEQYF
>TRBD1|.|TRBV27|TRBJ1-4
TGTGCCAGCAGTGCGATGGACAGGGTCTCTTCTAATGAAAAACTGTTTTTT
CASSAMDRVSSNEKLFF
>TRBD1|.|TRBV18|TRBJ1-5
TGTGCCAGCTCACCACAGGGGGACAGGGTCGGTCAGCCCCAGCATTTT
CASSPQGDRVGQPQHF
>TRBD1|.|TRBV4-3|TRBJ2-5
TGCGCCAGCAGCCAAGATACAGGGGGCGGAGAGACCCAGTACTTC
CASSQDTGGGETQYF
>TRBD1|.|TRBV5-1|TRBJ2-7
TGCGCCAGCAGCTTGGTAGGGACAGGGAAACACGAGCAGTACTTC
CASSLVGTGKHEQYF
>.|.|TRBV7-3|TRBJ1-5
TGTGCCAGCAGCTTATTGGACAGAAATCAGCCCCAGCATTTT
CASSLLDRNQPQHF
>.|.|TRBV19|TRBJ1-2
TGTGCCAGCCGGGGAGGAGGTGGGAACTATGGCTACACCTTC
CASRGGGGNYGYTF
>TRBD2|.|TRBV7-9|TRBJ2-5
TGTGCCAGCAGCTTACCGAGACGACTAGCGGGGGGGCGAGAGACCCAGTACTTC
CASSLPRRLAGGRETQYF
>TRBD2|.|TRBV7-3|TRBJ2-1
TGTGCCAGCAGCTTAGTAGCGGGGGCAGGGAACAATGAGCAGTTCTTC
CASSLVAGAGNNEQFF
>TRBD1|.|TRBV7-9|TRBJ2-5
TGTGCCAGCAGCTTAACATTTGGCAGGGGGCTGGGTGAGACCCAGTACTTC
CASSLTFGRGLGETQYF
>.|once|TRBV2|TRBJ1-2
TGTGCCAGCAGGCCCTACAGGGATTTGCCCTATGGCTACACCTTC
CASRPYRDLPYGYTF
>.|.|TRBV11-1|TRBJ2-7
TGTGCCAGCAGCCCCCGATTTAGCTCCTACGAGCAGTACTTC
CASSPRFSSYEQYF
>TRBD1|.|TRBV5-6|TRBJ2-7
TGTGCCAGCAGCTTGGCCAGTAAGGGGACAGCTACGGACGAGCAGTACTTC
CASSLASKGTATDEQYF
>.|.|TRBV4-1|TRBJ1-1
TGCGCCAGCACCTCAAACAGGCCGCCGAACACTGAAGCTTTCTTT
CASTSNRPPNTEAFF
>.|.|TRBV6-5|TRBJ2-7
TGTGCCAGCCGGATCGACAGGTGGGCCTCCTACGAGCAGTACTTC
CASRIDRWASYEQYF
>.|.|TRBV19|TRBJ2-7
TGTGCCAGTAGTATAGCGGGGGGCTCCGAGCAGTACTTC
CASSIAGGSEQYF
>TRBD1|.|TRBV7-2|TRBJ1-2
TGTGCCAGCAGCTTAGGGAGGACAGGGGTTAACTATGGCTACACCTTC
CASSLGRTGVNYGYTF
>.|.|TRBV9|TRBJ1-5
TGTGCCAGCAGCGTAGGCATACTGGTGAACGAGCCCCAGCATTTT
CASSVGILVNEPQHF
>TRBD1|.|TRBV10-2|TRBJ2-7
TGCGCCAGCCAAACCCGGGACAGGTTACCCTACGAGCAGTACTTC
CASQTRDRLPYEQYF
>.|.|TRBV6-6|TRBJ2-5
TGTGCCAGCAGTTCTCTGGAGACCCAGTACTTC
CASSSLETQYF
>.|few|TRBV15|TRBJ2-3
TGTGCCACCAGCAGAGCGGGGTACACAGATACGCAGTATTTT
CATSRAGYTDTQYF
>.|.|TRBV5-5|TRBJ1-1
TGTGCCAGCAGCTTTCCCCCAGGGGCCGCCTTT
CASSFPPGAAF
>TRBD1|.|TRBV7-9|TRBJ1-5
TGTGCCAGCAGTACGACAGGACAGGGTGATCAGCCCCAGCATTTT
CASSTTGQGDQPQHF
>TRBD2|.|TRBV9|TRBJ2-1
TGTGCCAGCAGCGTAGGGCTAGCGGGGGGGAATGAGCAGTTCTTC
CASSVGLAGGNEQFF
>.|.|TRBV11-1|TRBJ1-4
TGTGCCAGCAGCTTAGCGACAGGTGCAACTAATGAAAAACTGTTTTTT
CASSLATGATNEKLFF
>.|.|TRBV4-3|TRBJ2-1
TGCGCCAGCAGCCAAGATCGGAATGAGCAGTTCTTC
CASSQDRNEQFF
>.|.|TRBV5-6|TRBJ2-7
TGTGCCAGCAGCTTGATGGCAGGGCTCGAGCAGTACTTC
CASSLMAGLEQYF
>.|.|TRBV28|TRBJ2-7
TGTGCCAGCAGTCTGGGCCTATCCTACGAGCAGTACTTC
CASSLGLSYEQYF
>TRBD2|.|TRBV19|TRBJ2-7
TGTGCCAGTAGTCTACACGGGGGGGGCGAGCAGTACTTC
CASSLHGGGEQYF